The 24 T cell receptor beta chains listed next were all sequenced from one sample in a study of glioma-infiltrating T cells after dendritic cell vaccination. The method was immunoSEQ multiplex PCR; TCRdb's version includes in-frame clones alone and lacks a portion of them. Here the sample spans fewer than 65,000 clones, about 91% being singletons. Time point specified: after dendritic cell vaccination, including at tumor progression/relapse. Specimen: blood, collected after dendritic cell vaccination. These receptors all come from a human donor with glioblastoma.

The chain joins TRBV28 to TRBJ2-1, with D hard to call. Trimming took off 1 base at V and 9 bases at J, with 13 bases between the two ends. CDR3 length: 14 residues. The germline V gene encodes CDR1 MDHEN and CDR2 SYDVKM. CDR3 sequence (DNA): TGTGCCAGCAGTTTATTCGGAGCCAGAGGTGAGCAGTTCTTC. Its translation is CASSLFGARGEQFF.

This clone has only one observation. Germline is not matched at one junction end, which may reflect a read error. The chain employs TRBV7-7 and TRBJ2-5, with D tentatively TRBD2 (6 bases). This CDR3 has 14 amino acids. Per germline, CDR1 SSHAT and CDR2 FNYEAQ (reference sequence). This chain's CDR3 is CASSLARGQETQYF. CDR3 sequence (DNA): TGTGCTAGCAGCCTAGCGCGCGGCCAGGAGACCCAGTACTTC.

The CDR3 loop reads CASSRIGVVTEAFF. CDR3 DNA: TGCGCCAGCAGCCGGATTGGAGTAGTCACTGAAGCTTTCTTT. The chain employs TRBV4-3 and TRBJ1-1; D ambiguous. Trimming removed 4 bases at V and 4 bases at J, with 13 bases between. Per germline, CDR1 LGHNA and CDR2 YSLEER. This CDR3 has 14 residues.

This chain uses TRBV10-3 with TRBJ2-7, with unresolved D. This CDR3 region has 11 residues. Trimming removed 3 bases at V and 7 bases at J, with 7 bases between. Germline V gives CDR1 ENHRY, CDR2 SYGVKD. CDR3 nucleotides: TGTGCCATCAGTGACCCGGGTGAGCAGTACTTC. It encodes CAISDPGEQYF.

The genes are TRBV18 and TRBJ2-5; weak D call: TRBD2 (5 bases). This CDR3 contains 13 residues. Germline values: CDR1 KGHSH, CDR2 LQKENI. V lost 3 bases, J lost 5 bases, and 10 bases lay in between. The CDR3 DNA sequence: TGTGCCAGCTCACCCGGACTGGACGAGACCCAGTACTTC. Amino acid sequence: CASSPGLDETQYF.

The chain employs TRBV7-9 and TRBJ1-5; possible D gene TRBD1, 5 bases. The ends were cut back, 1 base at V and 11 bases at J, with 24 bases in the middle. CDR1 is SEHNR, CDR2 FQNEAQ, per germline (reference sequence). The CDR3 is 17 residues long. Written as DNA, the CDR3 is TGTGCCAGCAGCTTAGTCCGTATAGGACACGAATTTGAGTCCCAGCATTTT. Its translation: CASSLVRIGHEFESQHF.

The chain carries TRBV10-3 and TRBJ2-5; 9 bases line up with TRBD1. V lost 11 bases to trimming and J lost 5 bases; unmatched junction nucleotides: 15. The CDR3 has 15 amino acids. CDR1 ENHRY and CDR2 SYGVKD come from the germline V gene. CDR3: CAVGGQGENFETQYF. CDR3 bases: TGTGCCGTAGGGGGACAGGGAGAAAATTTTGAGACCCAGTACTTC.

V usage is TRBV30 and J usage is TRBJ1-5, with 7 bases lining up with TRBD1. Germline CDR1 is GTSNPN and CDR2 is SVGIG (reference sequence). Trimming removed 3 bases from V and 0 bases from J; junction bases left unmatched: 11. CDR3 length equals 17 residues. CDR3 sequence reads: CAWRSPHRGNSNQPQHF. The CDR3 bases are TGTGCCTGGAGAAGTCCCCACAGGGGAAATAGCAATCAGCCCCAGCATTTT.

V is TRBV7-2 and J is TRBJ2-7, with TRBD1 matching over 8 bases. CDR1 SGHTA and CDR2 FQGNSA come from the germline V gene. This CDR3 has 14 amino acids. The V and J ends lost 6 bases and 2 bases, in that order; junction bases with no gene match: 6. CDR3: CASRRTGGPYEQYF. CDR3 in DNA: TGTGCCAGCAGACGAACAGGGGGACCCTACGAGCAGTACTTC.

This clone was seen just once. The chain combines TRBV28 with TRBJ1-1; 7 nucleotides line up with TRBD1. Germline CDR1 is MDHEN and CDR2 is SYDVKM. The CDR3 runs to 15 residues. The V gene end was trimmed by 7 bases and the J gene end by 7 bases; junction bases not matched to a gene: 15. The CDR3 DNA follows: TGTGCCAGCAAAAAATCAACACCGGGACAGCGTGAAGCTTTCTTT. It yields the protein CASKKSTPGQREAFF.

This chain links TRBV18 with TRBJ1-1; 11 nucleotides line up with TRBD1. Trimming cost V 3 bases and J 5 bases; bases outside gene matches: 11. Germline CDR1 and CDR2: KGHSH and LQKENI. The CDR3 length is 17 residues. The chain's CDR3 is CASSPPGQGVLGTEAFF. Here the CDR3 DNA reads TGTGCCAGCTCACCCCCGGGACAGGGGGTTTTGGGGACTGAAGCTTTCTTT.

V is TRBV20-1 and J is TRBJ1-2, with D perhaps TRBD1 (5 bases). The CDR3 loop spans 11 amino acids. The germline CDR1 and CDR2 sequences are DFQATT and SNEGSKA (reference sequence). CDR3 protein: CKGRVNYGYTF. As DNA, the CDR3 is TGCAAGGGGCGAGTCAACTATGGCTACACCTTC.

V gene TRBV6-5 combines with J gene TRBJ1-1; 7 bases agree with TRBD1. In germline, CDR1 is MNHEY, CDR2 SVGAGI. The CDR3 contains 13 residues. The trim removed 8 bases at V and 5 bases at J, leaving 8 bases unmatched. CDR3 in amino acids: CASRRSGGTEAFF. CDR3 bases: TGTGCCAGCCGCCGCTCAGGGGGGACTGAAGCTTTCTTT.

This chain links TRBV7-9 with TRBJ2-5, with a tentative D call TRBD1 (5 bases). CDR1 is SEHNR, CDR2 FQNEAQ, per germline (reference sequence). The CDR3 extends over 17 amino acids. Trimming took off 6 bases at V and 9 bases at J, with 29 bases between the two ends. This CDR3 is CASSLNPRPQKQGAQYF. CDR3 sequence (DNA): TGTGCCAGCAGTTTGAATCCGAGACCGCAGAAGCAAGGGGCCCAGTACTTC.

CDR3 loop: CASSSLTDSYEQYF. DNA for the CDR3: TGTGCCAGCAGCTCGCTGACAGACTCCTACGAGCAGTACTTC. This chain connects TRBV7-2 to TRBJ2-7; TRBD1 is a possible D gene (5 bases). The CDR3 is 14 amino acids. CDR1 is SGHTA and CDR2 is FQGNSA in the germline V gene. Trimming stripped 4 bases from V and 0 bases from J, with 10 bases between.

V and J are TRBV7-2 and TRBJ1-4, with a weak D call TRBD1 (6 bases). Trimming removed 1 base at V and 7 bases at J, with 10 bases between. This CDR3 has 14 amino acids. CDR1 is SGHTA, CDR2 FQGNSA, per germline. The CDR3 DNA sequence: TGTGCCAGCAGCTTAGACAGGGTCGGTGAAAAACTGTTTTTT. Amino acids: CASSLDRVGEKLFF.

This CDR3 is CASSFSPSGSLYSNEQFF. The CDR3 coding sequence is TGTGCCAGCAGTTTTTCCCCTAGCGGGAGTTTATACTCCAATGAGCAGTTCTTC. The chain recombines TRBV27 with TRBJ2-1; 10 nucleotides align to TRBD2. Germline V gene lookup returns CDR1 MNHEY and CDR2 SMNVEV (reference sequence). With 3 bases clipped from V and 6 bases from J, the junction kept 14 bases outside the gene matches. The CDR3 has 18 amino acids.

The chain uses TRBV10-3 and TRBJ2-7, with 7 bases identical to TRBD1. The V and J ends lost 8 bases and 4 bases, in that order; junction bases with no gene match: 11. Germline CDR1 reads ENHRY; CDR2 reads SYGVKD. The CDR3 spans 14 residues. The DNA for the CDR3 is TGTGCCATCGCTGTACCGGGACAGCGGTACGAGCAGTACTTC. Residues: CAIAVPGQRYEQYF.

This chain uses TRBV5-4 with TRBJ2-7, with a possible D match to TRBD1 (5 bases). V was cut by 4 bases and J by 6 bases, with 14 bases left in between. Looked up from germline, CDR1 is SGHNT and CDR2 is YYREEE (reference sequence). The CDR3 is 13 residues long. CDR3 in amino acids: CASSRHQGTEQYF. The DNA of the CDR3 is TGTGCCAGCAGCCGACACCAGGGCACCGAGCAGTACTTC.

The chain links TRBV27 to TRBJ2-3; the match to TRBD2 covers 8 bases. Unmatched junction bases numbered 6, after V lost 6 bases and J lost 4 bases. Germline values: CDR1 MNHEY, CDR2 SMNVEV (reference sequence). The CDR3 is 14 amino acids. The CDR3 coding sequence is TGTGCCAGCAGAGCTAGCGGGCCCTCAGATACGCAGTATTTT. Encoded protein: CASRASGPSDTQYF.

V and J are TRBV27 and TRBJ2-2, with 7 bases fitting TRBD2. Germline CDR1 reads MNHEY; CDR2 reads SMNVEV (reference sequence). This CDR3 spans 14 amino acids. V shed 5 bases, J shed 6 bases, and the junction held 6 bases outside the gene matches. In DNA, the CDR3 is TGTGCCAGCAGTCCCACTAGCGCCCCCGGGGAGCTGTTTTTT. As protein: CASSPTSAPGELFF.

The rearrangement uses TRBV6-6 and TRBJ2-3; 8 bases align to TRBD2. Per the germline V gene, CDR1 is MNHNY and CDR2 is SVGAGI (reference sequence). This CDR3 region has 16 residues. Trimming cost V 5 bases and J 2 bases; bases outside gene matches: 9. CDR3: CASSTYSGDLTDTQYF. In DNA form, the CDR3 reads TGTGCCAGCAGTACTTATAGCGGGGACCTCACAGATACGCAGTATTTT.

This clone has a handful of counts. The chain uses TRBV10-3 and TRBJ2-7; 7 nucleotides agree with TRBD1. V gave up 6 bases and J gave up 0 bases; unmatched junction bases: 2. CDR1 is ENHRY and CDR2 is SYGVKD in the germline V gene. This CDR3 spans 13 amino acids. The CDR3 bases are TGTGCCATCAGGGGGGACAGCTCCTACGAGCAGTACTTC. Its protein product is CAIRGDSSYEQYF.

This chain links TRBV6-5 with TRBJ2-7; D gene ambiguous. The CDR3 sequence is 13 residues long. CDR1 MNHEY and CDR2 SVGAGI come from the germline V gene. The germline V and J ends were trimmed by 6 bases and 3 bases, with 12 bases remaining between them. CDR3 DNA: TGTGCCAGCAGCCCGGCGGAGTACTACGAGCAGTACTTC. As protein: CASSPAEYYEQYF.